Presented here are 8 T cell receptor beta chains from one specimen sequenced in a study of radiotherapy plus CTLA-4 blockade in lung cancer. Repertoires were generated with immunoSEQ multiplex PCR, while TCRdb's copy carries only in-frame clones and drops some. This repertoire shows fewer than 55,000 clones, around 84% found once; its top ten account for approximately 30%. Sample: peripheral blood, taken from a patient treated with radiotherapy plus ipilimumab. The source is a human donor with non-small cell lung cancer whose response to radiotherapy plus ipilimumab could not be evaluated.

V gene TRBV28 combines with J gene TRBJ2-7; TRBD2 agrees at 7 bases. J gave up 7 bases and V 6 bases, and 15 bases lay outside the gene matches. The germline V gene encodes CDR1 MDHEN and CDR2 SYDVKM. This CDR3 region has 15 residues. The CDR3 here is CASRPLGGVHGEQYF. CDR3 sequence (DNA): TGTGCCAGCAGACCCCTTGGGGGGGTTCATGGGGAGCAGTACTTC.

CDR3: CASSLVATLYNEQFF. The CDR3 DNA is TGCGCCAGCAGCTTGGTAGCGACTCTATACAATGAGCAGTTCTTC. This chain uses TRBV5-1 with TRBJ2-1; possible D gene TRBD2, 5 bases. Germline V lookup: CDR1 SGHRS, CDR2 YFSETQ. V was cut by 0 bases and J by 4 bases, with 11 bases left in between. This CDR3 spans 15 amino acids. Based on the CDR3 plus reference TRBV5-1 and TRBJ2-1, the full variable domain is KAGVTQTPRYLIKTRGQQVTLSCSPISGHRSVSWYQQTPGQGLQFLFEYFSETQRNKGNFPGRFSGRQFSNSRSEMNVSTLELGDSALYLCASSLVATLYNEQFFGPGTRLTVL.

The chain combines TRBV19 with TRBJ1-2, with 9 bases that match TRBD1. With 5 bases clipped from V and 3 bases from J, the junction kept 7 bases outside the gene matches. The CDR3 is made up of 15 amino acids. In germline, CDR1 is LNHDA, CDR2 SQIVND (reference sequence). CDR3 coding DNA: TGTGCCAGTAGTCTAACAGGGGGCGGCGACTATGGCTACACCTTC. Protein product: CASSLTGGGDYGYTF. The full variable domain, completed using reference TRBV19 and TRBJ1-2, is DGGITQSPKYLFRKEGQNVTLSCEQNLNHDAMYWYRQDPGQGLRLIYYSQIVNDFQKGDIAEGYSVSREKKESFPLTVTSAQKNPTAFYLCASSLTGGGDYGYTFGSGTRLTVV.

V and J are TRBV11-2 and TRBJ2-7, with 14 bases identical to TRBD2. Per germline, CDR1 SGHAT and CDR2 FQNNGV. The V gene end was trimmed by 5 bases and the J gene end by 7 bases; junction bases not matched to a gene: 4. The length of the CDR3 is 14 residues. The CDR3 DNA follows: TGTGCCAGCAGCACCCGGACTAGCGGGGGGGAGCAGTACTTC. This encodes CASSTRTSGGEQYF.

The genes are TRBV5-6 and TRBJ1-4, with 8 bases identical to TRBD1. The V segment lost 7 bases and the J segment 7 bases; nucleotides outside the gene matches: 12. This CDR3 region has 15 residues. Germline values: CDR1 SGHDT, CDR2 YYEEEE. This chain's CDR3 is CASLKMGTGGEKLFF. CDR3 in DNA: TGTGCCAGCCTCAAAATGGGGACAGGAGGTGAAAAACTGTTTTTT.

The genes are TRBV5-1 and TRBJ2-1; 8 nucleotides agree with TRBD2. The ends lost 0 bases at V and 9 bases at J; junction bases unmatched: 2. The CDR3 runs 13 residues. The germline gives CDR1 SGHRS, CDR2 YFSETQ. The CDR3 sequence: CASSLEREREQFF. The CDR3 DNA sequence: TGCGCCAGCAGCTTGGAGCGGGAGCGTGAGCAGTTCTTC.

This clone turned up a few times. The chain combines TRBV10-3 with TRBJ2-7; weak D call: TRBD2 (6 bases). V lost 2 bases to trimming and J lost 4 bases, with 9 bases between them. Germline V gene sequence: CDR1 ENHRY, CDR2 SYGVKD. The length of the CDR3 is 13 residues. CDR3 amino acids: CAISENSGYEQYF. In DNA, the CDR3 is TGTGCCATCAGTGAGAATAGCGGATACGAGCAGTACTTC.

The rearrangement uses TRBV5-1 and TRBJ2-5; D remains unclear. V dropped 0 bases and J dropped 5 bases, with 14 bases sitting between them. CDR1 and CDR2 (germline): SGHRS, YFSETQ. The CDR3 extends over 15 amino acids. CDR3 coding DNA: TGCGCCAGCAGCTTGGGCTCGAATAACGGGGAGACCCAGTACTTC. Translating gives CASSLGSNNGETQYF.